A single TCR beta chain is shown here with its context. This table comes from immunoSEQ multiplex PCR, and its TCRdb copy is limited to in-frame clones, with some not included. The profile shows hundreds of thousands of clones, around 87% of them singletons. The data originate from a study of shared T cell receptors in the human thymus. This same sample was also part of a study on human thymus T cells. That publication notes: Resections from corrective heart surgery provided thymus tissue. Use of V and J genes seemed skewed within the thymic and blood repertoires. As related research reported, thymic repertoires overlapped highly among unrelated individuals.

The material sequenced was thymocytes. The receptor was isolated from a boy in the first two years of life with a congenital heart defect.

The CDR3 DNA is TGTGCCAGCAGCTACGGGACAGGGGTCTATAATTCACCCCTCCACTTT. Translating gives CASSYGTGVYNSPLHF. The V call is TRBV5-4, the J call TRBJ1-6; 10 bases are shared with TRBD1. The germline CDR1 and CDR2 sequences are SGHNT and YYREEE (reference sequence). The CDR3 spans 16 residues. With 3 bases clipped from V and 3 bases from J, the junction kept 3 bases outside the gene matches.